This T cell receptor (beta chain) was sequenced in a study of blood T cell repertoires in COVID-19. On the study more broadly: The origin of the acute and convalescent COVID-19 samples was the United States, Italy and Spain. Sources were T cells, B-cell-depleted T cells, or PBMCs; the material itself was cDNA or gDNA.

How the authors handled the data: Reference gene primers were amplified, and this amplification served to estimate nucleated cell counts. The assay was immunoSEQ multiplex PCR, and TCRdb's table has in-frame clones only and misses some. The V and J calls and the clone size are those of that table, but D and trimming were determined from the DNA. Of about 180,000 clones in the sample, less than 85% are singletons; the top ten hold more than 5.5%. This CDR3 is built from 14 residues. The germline V and J ends were trimmed by 4 bases and 4 bases, with 12 bases remaining between them. Germline CDR1 and CDR2: LGHNT and FRNRAP.

The TCR originated in a human donor in a cohort sampled during active COVID-19. The sequenced sample consisted of peripheral blood. The rearrangement uses TRBV12-5 and TRBJ2-3; TRBD2 is a possible D gene (5 bases). CDR3 in DNA: TGTGCTAGTGGTTCACACGATAGCGCAGATACGCAGTATTTT. It codes for CASGSHDSADTQYF.